This entry lists 26 T cell receptor beta chains sequenced from one sample in a study of technical replicates of blood from a few donors. Generated by immunoSEQ multiplex PCR, the TCRdb table keeps only in-frame clones and is missing some. This table holds 70,000 or so clones, less than 99% found once. The sample consisted of T cells isolated from PBMCs. All receptors come from a human donor in good health.

The chain recombines TRBV7-2 with TRBJ1-2, with 7 nucleotides matching TRBD1. V shed 3 bases and J 8 bases; nucleotides not matched to a gene: 12. Per the germline V gene, CDR1 is SGHTA and CDR2 is FQGNSA. The CDR3 extends over 15 amino acids. CDR3 sequence reads: CASSFLDTGVDGYTF. The CDR3 DNA reads as TGTGCCAGCAGCTTTTTGGATACAGGGGTAGACGGCTACACCTTC.

The chain combines TRBV10-3 with TRBJ2-7, with D tentatively TRBD2 (5 bases). Trimming shortened V by 1 base and J by 1 base, and 14 bases separated the two germline ends. CDR3 length equals 16 residues. CDR1 is ENHRY, CDR2 SYGVKD, per germline. CDR3 sequence (DNA): TGTGCCATCAGTGAGTTAAGCGGACCCAATTCCTACGAGCAGTACTTC. It yields the protein CAISELSGPNSYEQYF.

The chain carries TRBV11-3 and TRBJ2-7; D is possibly TRBD2 (5 bases). CDR1 and CDR2 from the germline V gene are SGHNT and YENEEA. The V end was cut by 3 bases, the J end by 2 bases, with 14 bases between. This CDR3 is 15 amino acids long. The CDR3 region is CASSFPPGMTYEQYF. CDR3 bases: TGTGCCAGCAGCTTCCCTCCGGGGATGACCTACGAGCAGTACTTC.

This rearrangement joins TRBV19 to TRBJ1-2; D gene unclear. Trimming took 5 bases from V and 7 from J, leaving 11 bases between them. The CDR3 covers 12 residues. In germline, CDR1 is LNHDA, CDR2 SQIVND (reference sequence). The CDR3 bases are TGTGCCAGTAGTCACGGGGATATTGGCTACACCTTC. Residues: CASSHGDIGYTF.

The J gene is TRBJ2-1, the V gene TRBV7-9; D may be TRBD2 (6 bases). Germline lookup yields CDR1 SEHNR and CDR2 FQNEAQ (reference sequence). The CDR3 is made up of 17 amino acids. V was cut by 5 bases and J by 0 bases, with 17 bases left in between. The CDR3 DNA sequence: TGTGCCAGCAGCCCCATACGAGGGCGGGACTCCTACAATGAGCAGTTCTTC. This sequence encodes CASSPIRGRDSYNEQFF.

As DNA, the CDR3 is TGCGCCAGCAGCCAAGGTGACTACCCCACAGATACGCAGTATTTT. Translating gives CASSQGDYPTDTQYF. The rearrangement uses TRBV4-3 and TRBJ2-3, with D perhaps TRBD2 (5 bases). CDR1 is LGHNA, CDR2 YSLEER, per germline. This CDR3 has 15 amino acids. V was cut by 1 base and J by 2 bases, with 10 bases left in between.

J is TRBJ2-5 and V is TRBV4-3; D unclear. CDR3 length: 11 amino acids. The ends were cut back, 8 bases at V and 5 bases at J, with 9 bases in the middle. Germline V CDR1 and CDR2: LGHNA, YSLEER. This chain's CDR3 is CASSIKETQYF. The CDR3, as DNA: TGCGCCAGCTCTATTAAGGAGACCCAGTACTTC.

V usage is TRBV7-6 and J usage is TRBJ2-1; 9 bases are shared with TRBD1. The V and J ends lost 1 base and 5 bases, in that order; junction bases with no gene match: 9. The CDR3 is 17 residues long. CDR1 is SGHVS and CDR2 is FNYEAQ in the germline V gene. CDR3 DNA: TGTGCCAGCAGCTTAGGGCCCGGGACAGGGCAAGACAATGAGCAGTTCTTC. This encodes CASSLGPGTGQDNEQFF.

This clone was picked up one time. The rearrangement links TRBV7-2 to TRBJ2-7, with 7 bases aligning to TRBD1. V was clipped by 1 base and J by 5 bases; unmatched bases: 5. The CDR3 has 14 residues. Germline V gene data show CDR1 as SGHTA and CDR2 as FQGNSA. The CDR3 DNA follows: TGTGCCAGCAGCTTAGGGGACAGTCGCCACGAGCAGTACTTC. This translates into CASSLGDSRHEQYF.

The V call is TRBV4-3, the J call TRBJ2-1; TRBD1 is a possible D gene (5 bases). The CDR3 contains 16 residues. Germline V gives CDR1 LGHNA, CDR2 YSLEER. The V and J ends lost 0 bases and 4 bases respectively, with 13 bases between them. The CDR3 sequence is CASSQDPKTVYNEQFF. DNA for the CDR3: TGCGCCAGCAGCCAAGATCCTAAGACAGTATACAATGAGCAGTTCTTC.

V usage is TRBV30 and J usage is TRBJ1-5, with 7 bases matching TRBD1. This CDR3 region has 13 residues. The V gene's germline CDR1 is GTSNPN and CDR2 SVGIG (reference sequence). The J segment lost 7 bases and the V segment lost 1 base, leaving 4 bases of the junction unmatched. The CDR3 DNA is TGTGCCTGGAGTGCAGGGGGAAGACAGCCCCAGCATTTT. Translated: CAWSAGGRQPQHF.

The CDR3 is CASSGGASGNTGELFF. CDR3 sequence (DNA): TGTGCCAGCAGCGGAGGGGCTAGCGGGAACACCGGGGAGCTGTTTTTT. V is TRBV9 and J is TRBJ2-2; 7 nucleotides line up with TRBD2. The CDR3 sequence is 16 residues long. Germline V gene sequence: CDR1 SGDLS, CDR2 YYNGEE. V was clipped by 3 bases and J by 1 base; unmatched bases: 6.

The rearrangement uses TRBV14 and TRBJ1-4, with D unresolved. V was cut by 0 bases and J by 5 bases, with 4 bases left in between. Germline CDR1 is SGHDN and CDR2 is FVKESK. The CDR3 runs 13 residues. CDR3 amino acids: CASSQDLNEKLFF. The CDR3 coding sequence is TGTGCCAGCAGCCAAGATCTGAATGAAAAACTGTTTTTT.

The chain links TRBV11-2 to TRBJ1-2; 11 bases are shared with TRBD1. The CDR3 has 14 amino acids. In germline, CDR1 is SGHAT, CDR2 FQNNGV. Germline trimming cut 4 bases from V and 8 bases from J; bases unmatched to any gene: 6. The CDR3 region has the DNA TGTGCCAGCAGCTCCTGGGACAGGGGGAACGGCTACACCTTC. Its protein is CASSSWDRGNGYTF.

The chain carries TRBV9 and TRBJ1-1, with a tentative D call TRBD1 (6 bases). In germline, CDR1 is SGDLS, CDR2 YYNGEE. The length of the CDR3 is 15 residues. V was shortened by 4 bases and J by 5 bases, with 18 bases between the two germline ends. The CDR3 DNA follows: TGTGCCAGCAGCCCGGAACTACAGGGATTAACTGAAGCTTTCTTT. Translation: CASSPELQGLTEAFF. Combining the CDR3 with reference TRBV9 and TRBJ1-1 gives the whole variable domain DSGVTQTPKHLITATGQRVTLRCSPRSGDLSVYWYQQSLDQGLQFLIQYYNGEERAKGNILERFSAQQFPDLHSELNLSSLELGDSALYFCASSPELQGLTEAFFGQGTRLTVV.

J is TRBJ1-5 and V is TRBV19; D is possibly TRBD1 (6 bases). Trimming took 9 bases from V and 5 from J, leaving 20 bases between them. The CDR3 runs 15 residues. CDR1 and CDR2 from the germline V gene are LNHDA and SQIVND (reference sequence). Here the CDR3 reads CASGGDWGQDQPQHF. In DNA, the CDR3 is TGTGCCAGCGGGGGGGATTGGGGGCAGGATCAGCCCCAGCATTTT.

The rearrangement links TRBV2 to TRBJ1-1; tentative D call: TRBD1 (6 bases). V was shortened by 6 bases and J by 8 bases, with 10 bases between the two germline ends. Germline V gene data show CDR1 as SNHLY and CDR2 as FYNNEI. This CDR3 has 11 amino acids. CDR3 sequence reads: CASSYGQEAFF. The DNA of the CDR3 is TGTGCCAGCAGCTATGGACAGGAAGCTTTCTTT.

The chain couples TRBV2 to TRBJ2-3; TRBD1 aligns across 8 bases. The CDR3 covers 15 residues. J gave up 1 base and V 6 bases, and 6 bases lay outside the gene matches. From germline, CDR1 is SNHLY and CDR2 FYNNEI. CDR3 DNA sequence: TGTGCCAGCAGGACCGACAGGGGAGGCACAGATACGCAGTATTTT. Translation gives CASRTDRGGTDTQYF.

The rearrangement links TRBV7-8 to TRBJ1-5, with D uncertain. The CDR3 loop spans 14 amino acids. V was clipped by 5 bases and J by 0 bases, with 8 bases between them. Per the germline V gene, CDR1 is SGHVS and CDR2 is FQNEAQ. The CDR3 here is CASSPRGSNQPQHF. CDR3 in DNA: TGTGCCAGCAGCCCTCGGGGTAGCAATCAGCCCCAGCATTTT.

The table lists this clone with a count of one. The J gene is TRBJ2-3, the V gene TRBV28, with 10 positions matching TRBD2. The CDR3 has 15 amino acids. The junction had 6 bases not matched to a gene; V was cut back by 6 bases and J by 3 bases. CDR1 and CDR2 (germline): MDHEN, SYDVKM. The CDR3 coding sequence is TGTGCCAGCAGAGCGGGAGGGCCCGGTACAGATACGCAGTATTTT. It specifies CASRAGGPGTDTQYF.

This clone appeared a few times. This sequence joins TRBV5-8 and TRBJ2-7, with 12 bases aligning to TRBD2. J gave up 1 base and V 3 bases, and 5 bases lay outside the gene matches. This CDR3 contains 16 residues. Germline CDR1 and CDR2: SGHTS and YDEGEE. This CDR3 is CASSSRTSGASYEQYF. The CDR3 DNA reads as TGTGCCAGCAGCTCCCGGACTAGCGGGGCATCCTACGAGCAGTACTTC. The whole variable domain, remainder taken from reference TRBV5-8 and TRBJ2-7, is EAGVTQSPTHLIKTRGQQATLRCSPISGHTSVYWYQQALGLGLQFLLWYDEGEERNRGNFPPRFSGRQFPNYSSELNVNALELEDSALYLCASSSRTSGASYEQYFGPGTRLTVT.

This rearrangement joins TRBV6-1 to TRBJ2-5, with D tentatively TRBD2 (5 bases). The germline CDR1 and CDR2 sequences are MNHNS and SASEGT. Between the trimmed V and J ends, which lost 7 bases and 2 bases, there was a span of 17 bases. The CDR3 covers 15 residues. The CDR3 sequence: CASKGPREGQETQYF. The CDR3 DNA reads as TGTGCCAGCAAAGGGCCGAGGGAAGGGCAAGAGACCCAGTACTTC.

The V call is TRBV27, the J call TRBJ1-2; TRBD1 is a possible D gene (5 bases). The CDR3 is made up of 15 amino acids. Germline values: CDR1 MNHEY, CDR2 SMNVEV (reference sequence). Trimming left V 6 bases short and J 5 bases short, with 19 bases between. CDR3 DNA sequence: TGTGCCAGCAGCCCAAACGGGACTCCCTCTTATGGCTACACCTTC. It is translated as CASSPNGTPSYGYTF.

The V call is TRBV2, the J call TRBJ1-5; D is unclear. The germline V gene encodes CDR1 SNHLY and CDR2 FYNNEI. Trimming took off 4 bases at V and 0 bases at J, with 10 bases between the two ends. The CDR3 is 15 residues long. This CDR3 is CASSVQIYSNQPQHF. CDR3 sequence (DNA): TGTGCCAGCAGTGTACAGATATATAGCAATCAGCCCCAGCATTTT.

The chain employs TRBV27 and TRBJ2-7, with 8 bases aligning to TRBD2. The CDR3 spans 14 residues. The trim removed 3 bases at V and 4 bases at J, leaving 5 bases unmatched. CDR1 and CDR2 (germline): MNHEY, SMNVEV (reference sequence). The CDR3 DNA reads as TGTGCCAGCAGTTTCACCCGGGAGGGGTACGAGCAGTACTTC. This codes for CASSFTREGYEQYF.

This sequence joins TRBV7-8 and TRBJ2-1; unclear D gene. V lost 4 bases and J 3 bases, leaving 10 bases between the germline ends. Germline values: CDR1 SGHVS, CDR2 FQNEAQ. The CDR3 has 14 residues. The CDR3 spells CASSWRIVYNEQFF. The CDR3, as DNA: TGTGCCAGCAGCTGGAGAATAGTCTACAATGAGCAGTTCTTC.